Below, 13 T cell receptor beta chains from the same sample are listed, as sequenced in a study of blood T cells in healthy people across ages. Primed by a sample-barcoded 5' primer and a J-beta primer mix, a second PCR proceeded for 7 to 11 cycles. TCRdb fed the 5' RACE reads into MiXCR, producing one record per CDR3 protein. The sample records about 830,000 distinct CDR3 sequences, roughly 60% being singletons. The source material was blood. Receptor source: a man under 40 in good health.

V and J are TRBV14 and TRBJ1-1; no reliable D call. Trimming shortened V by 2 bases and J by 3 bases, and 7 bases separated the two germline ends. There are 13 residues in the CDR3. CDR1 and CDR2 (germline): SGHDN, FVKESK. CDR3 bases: TGTGCCAGCAGCCAACAGTTGGACACTGAAGCTTTCTTT. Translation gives CASSQQLDTEAFF.

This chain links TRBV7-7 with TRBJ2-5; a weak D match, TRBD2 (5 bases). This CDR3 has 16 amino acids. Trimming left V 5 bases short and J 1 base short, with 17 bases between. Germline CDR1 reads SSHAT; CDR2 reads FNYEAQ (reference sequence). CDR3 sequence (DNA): TGTGCCAGCAGCCTAGACTACGGGGTAGTCCAAGAGACCCAGTACTTC. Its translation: CASSLDYGVVQETQYF.

As DNA, the CDR3 is TGTGCCAGCAGTTACTCGAGGTTCCATGGGAGGGGGGCCTACAATGAGCAGTTCTTC. Its translation: CASSYSRFHGRGAYNEQFF. V is TRBV6-2 or TRBV6-3 and J is TRBJ2-1, with D tentatively TRBD2 (7 bases). Per germline, CDR1 MNHEY and CDR2 SVGEGT. This CDR3 is built from 19 residues. With 0 bases removed from V and 2 bases from J, the gap between germline ends came to 20 bases.

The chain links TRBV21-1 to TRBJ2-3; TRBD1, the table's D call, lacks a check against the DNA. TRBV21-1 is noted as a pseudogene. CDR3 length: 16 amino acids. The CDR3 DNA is TGTGCCAGCAGCAAAGTCTGGACAGGGGGAACAGATACGCAGTATTTT. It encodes CASSKVWTGGTDTQYF.

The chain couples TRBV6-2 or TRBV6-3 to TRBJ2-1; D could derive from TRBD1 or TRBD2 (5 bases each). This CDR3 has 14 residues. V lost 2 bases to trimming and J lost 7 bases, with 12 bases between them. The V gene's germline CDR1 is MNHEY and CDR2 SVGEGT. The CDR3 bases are TGTGCCAGCAGTTACCCCGGGACGGGTAATGAGCAGTTCTTC. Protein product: CASSYPGTGNEQFF.

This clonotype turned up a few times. The DNA of the CDR3 is TGCAGTGCTAGAGCCTTGACAGTATCCTACGAGCAGTACTTC. This sequence encodes CSARALTVSYEQYF. This rearrangement joins TRBV20-1 to TRBJ2-7, with D perhaps matching TRBD1 (5 bases). The CDR3 has 14 amino acids. Germline-derived CDR1 and CDR2 are DFQATT and SNEGSKA (reference sequence). V was shortened by 1 base and J by 1 base, with 11 bases between the two germline ends.

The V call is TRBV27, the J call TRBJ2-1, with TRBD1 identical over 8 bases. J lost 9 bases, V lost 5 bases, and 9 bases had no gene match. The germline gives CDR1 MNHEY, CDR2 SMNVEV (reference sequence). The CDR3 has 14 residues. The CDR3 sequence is CASSPWQGACEQFF. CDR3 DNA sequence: TGTGCCAGCAGTCCCTGGCAGGGGGCGTGTGAGCAGTTCTTC.

The CDR3 nucleotides are TGCAGTGCCCCGGCGGGTCCTAGCGGGGCTTACCCTTACAATGAGCAGTTCTTC. Translated, it gives CSAPAGPSGAYPYNEQFF. This sequence joins TRBV20-1 and TRBJ2-1, with 9 bases matching TRBD2. Germline V CDR1 and CDR2: DFQATT, SNEGSKA (reference sequence). The CDR3 runs 18 residues. V lost 6 bases, J lost 4 bases, and 19 bases stayed unmatched.

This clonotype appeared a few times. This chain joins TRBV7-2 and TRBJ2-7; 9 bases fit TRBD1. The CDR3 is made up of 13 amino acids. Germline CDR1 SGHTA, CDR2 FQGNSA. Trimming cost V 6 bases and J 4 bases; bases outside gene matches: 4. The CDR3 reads CASSGDRAYEQYF. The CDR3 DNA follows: TGTGCCAGCAGTGGGGACAGGGCTTACGAGCAGTACTTC. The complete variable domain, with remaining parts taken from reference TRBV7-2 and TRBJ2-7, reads GAGVSQSPSNKVTEKGKDVELRCDPISGHTALYWYRQSLGQGLEFLIYFQGNSAPDKSGLPSDRFSAERTGGSVSTLTIQRTQQEDSAVYLCASSGDRAYEQYFGPGTRLTVT.

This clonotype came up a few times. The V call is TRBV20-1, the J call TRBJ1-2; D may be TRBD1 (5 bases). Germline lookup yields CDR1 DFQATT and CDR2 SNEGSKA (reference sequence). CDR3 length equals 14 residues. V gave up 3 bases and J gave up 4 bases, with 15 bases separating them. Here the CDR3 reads CSASAQGQVYGYTF. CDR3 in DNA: TGCAGTGCTAGTGCTCAGGGTCAAGTCTATGGCTACACCTTC.

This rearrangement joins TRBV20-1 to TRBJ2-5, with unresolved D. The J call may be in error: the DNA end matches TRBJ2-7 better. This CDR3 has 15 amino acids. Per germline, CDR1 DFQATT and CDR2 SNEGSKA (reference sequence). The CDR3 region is CSARLILLSHYEQYF. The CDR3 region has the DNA TGCAGTGCTAGACTCATCCTCCTATCCCACTACGAGCAGTACTTC.

The DNA for the CDR3 is TGTGCCAGCAGTTGGACTAGCGGGGAAACCGGGGAGCTGTTTTTT. Translated, it gives CASSWTSGETGELFF. This rearrangement joins TRBV6-2 or TRBV6-3 to TRBJ2-2; 12 bases are shared with TRBD2. This CDR3 has 15 amino acids. Germline CDR1 and CDR2: MNHEY and SVGEGT. Trimming took 4 bases from V and 5 from J; bases not matched to a gene: 2.

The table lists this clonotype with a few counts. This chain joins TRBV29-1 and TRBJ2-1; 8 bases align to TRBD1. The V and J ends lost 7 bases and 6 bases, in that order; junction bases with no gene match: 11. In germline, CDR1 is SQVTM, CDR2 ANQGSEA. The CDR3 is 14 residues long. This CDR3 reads CSAWVGQGINEQFF. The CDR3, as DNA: TGCAGCGCTTGGGTCGGACAGGGAATCAATGAGCAGTTCTTC.